These T cell receptor beta chains were read from a single sample in a study of identifying expanded T cells in peripheral blood. Produced via immunoSEQ multiplex PCR; TCRdb's table is partial and in-frame only. Among over 65,000 clones listed, roughly 90% were seen once. Sequenced sample: blood. The receptors stem from a person aged 18 to 70 in good health. Each CDR3 is given with its conserved first and last residue. D genes are given only for firm matches. Clone size is not always given. Where it is, it says once, few, many or a class for expanded clones.

size,V,D,J,CDR3,DNA
once,TRBV28,TRBD1,TRBJ1-2,CASSLGGTGFGGYTF,TGTGCCAGCAGTTTGGGCGGGACAGGGTTCGGCGGCTACACCTTC
NA,TRBV19,TRBD2,TRBJ2-7,CASGPGTTYEQYF,TGTGCCAGTGGACCTGGGACTACCTACGAGCAGTACTTC
NA,TRBV5-1,NA,TRBJ1-1,CASSANPGRTEAFF,TGCGCCAGCAGCGCAAATCCAGGGAGGACTGAAGCTTTCTTT
NA,TRBV25-1,NA,TRBJ2-7,CASSNHPGARRTYEQYF,TGTGCCAGCTCCAACCATCCGGGGGCACGTAGAACCTACGAGCAGTACTTC
NA,TRBV6-1,NA,TRBJ2-2,CASSGSGNTGELFF,TGTGCCAGCAGTGGTAGCGGGAACACCGGGGAGCTGTTTTTT
NA,TRBV15,NA,TRBJ1-5,CATSRATAFNQPQHF,TGTGCCACCAGCAGAGCGACCGCCTTCAATCAGCCCCAGCATTTT
once,TRBV19,TRBD1,TRBJ2-7,CASSILFDRGSYEQYF,TGTGCCAGTAGTATTCTCTTCGACAGGGGTTCCTACGAGCAGTACTTC
NA,TRBV4-3,TRBD2,TRBJ2-3,CASSQTSGSDSTDTQYF,TGCGCCAGCAGCCAAACTAGCGGGAGTGATAGCACAGATACGCAGTATTTT
once,TRBV18,NA,TRBJ1-2,CASSPNHSGVGYTF,TGTGCCAGCTCACCGAACCACTCAGGGGTAGGCTACACCTTC
NA,TRBV10-3,NA,TRBJ1-4,CAISESDYSDNEKLFF,TGTGCCATCAGTGAGTCGGATTACAGCGATAATGAAAAACTGTTTTTT
NA,TRBV7-9,TRBD1,TRBJ2-3,CASSHGQGSTDTQYF,TGTGCCAGCAGCCATGGACAGGGAAGCACAGATACGCAGTATTTT
NA,TRBV5-1,TRBD2,TRBJ2-3,CASRTSGGVTDTQYF,TGCGCCAGCAGAACGAGCGGGGGGGTCACAGATACGCAGTATTTT
NA,TRBV7-8,TRBD1,TRBJ2-4,CASSTNNRGPAKNIQYF,TGTGCCAGCAGCACAAACAACAGGGGGCCGGCCAAAAACATTCAGTACTTC
once,TRBV6-5,NA,TRBJ1-4,CASTTRSGEKLFF,TGTGCCAGCACTACCCGGTCGGGTGAAAAACTGTTTTTT
NA,TRBV7-2,TRBD2,TRBJ2-1,CASSLVGSGSYNEQFF,TGTGCCAGCAGCTTAGTGGGTAGCGGGAGTTACAATGAGCAGTTCTTC
once,TRBV30,NA,TRBJ1-2,CAWSVLGYGYTF,TGTGCCTGGAGTGTACTGGGGTATGGCTACACCTTC
NA,TRBV10-2,TRBD2,TRBJ2-3,CASSEYGGGDTDTQYF,TGCGCCAGCAGTGAGTACGGCGGGGGGGACACAGATACGCAGTATTTT
once,TRBV4-1,NA,TRBJ1-1,CASSQDGLTEAFF,TGCGCCAGCAGCCAAGATGGACTCACTGAAGCTTTCTTT
NA,TRBV29-1,NA,TRBJ1-2,CSVPAVRLRGNYGYTF,TGCAGCGTTCCGGCAGTCCGCCTGCGGGGTAACTATGGCTACACCTTC
NA,TRBV19,NA,TRBJ1-5,CASSLFYSNQPQHF,TGTGCCAGTAGCCTGTTCTATAGCAATCAGCCCCAGCATTTT
NA,TRBV6-5,NA,TRBJ1-5,CASSYSWRGDQPQHF,TGTGCCAGCAGTTACTCCTGGAGGGGGGATCAGCCCCAGCATTTT
NA,TRBV18,NA,TRBJ1-1,CASSRGGSSNTEAFF,TGTGCCAGCTCACGGGGGGGGTCGTCGAACACTGAAGCTTTCTTT
once,TRBV9,NA,TRBJ2-1,CASSVGSGSSYNEQFF,TGTGCCAGCAGCGTGGGTTCGGGGAGCTCCTACAATGAGCAGTTCTTC
once,TRBV30,NA,TRBJ1-2,CAWSPTQTASSGYTF,TGTGCCTGGAGCCCAACCCAGACCGCCTCTAGCGGCTACACCTTC
NA,TRBV7-2,TRBD2,TRBJ2-1,CASSRKAGRFNEQFF,TGTGCCAGCAGCCGCAAAGCGGGACGGTTTAATGAGCAGTTCTTC
few,TRBV10-1,NA,TRBJ1-2,CASSDDGDNYGYTF,TGCGCCAGCAGTGATGACGGGGACAACTATGGCTACACCTTC
NA,TRBV7-2,TRBD2,TRBJ2-7,CASSLDSGRAYEQYF,TGTGCCAGCAGCTTAGATAGCGGGAGGGCCTACGAGCAGTACTTC
once,TRBV30,TRBD1,TRBJ1-4,CAWRPQGTAGEKLFF,TGTGCCTGGCGTCCCCAGGGGACAGCGGGGGAAAAACTGTTTTTT
NA,TRBV11-3,TRBD2,TRBJ2-1,CASRQAGVYNEQFF,TGTGCCAGCCGACAAGCGGGAGTCTACAATGAGCAGTTCTTC
NA,TRBV11-2,NA,TRBJ1-2,CASSFYSDSGTF,TGTGCCAGCAGCTTTTACTCGGATTCTGGCACCTTC
NA,TRBV5-6,NA,TRBJ1-2,CASSFERQARNYGYTF,TGTGCCAGCAGCTTTGAGAGACAGGCCCGTAACTATGGCTACACCTTC
NA,TRBV7-8,NA,TRBJ1-2,CASSLGLTGQGYTF,TGTGCCAGCAGCTTAGGGTTGACAGGTCAGGGCTACACCTTC